This T cell receptor beta chain was sequenced during a study of cytomegalovirus exposure and HLA in healthy donors. The CDR3 is 15 amino acids. CDR1 and CDR2 (germline): GTSNPN, SVGIG (reference sequence). With 5 bases removed from V and 1 base from J, the gap between germline ends came to 17 bases. The study ran its PCR with 60 Vbeta and 13 Jbeta primers. This table comes from immunoSEQ multiplex PCR, and its TCRdb copy is limited to in-frame clones, with some not included. The data show some 180,000 clones, roughly a tenth seen once. This clone showed up just a few times. Sequencing was performed on PBMCs. The chain joins TRBV30 to TRBJ1-1; D perhaps matches TRBD1 (6 bases). This clonotype was sampled from a woman aged 25 to 39 in good health and CMV-seropositive. The CDR3 DNA reads TGTGCCTGGGAAGGGACATCCACACCGAACACTGAAGCTTTCTTT. It encodes CAWEGTSTPNTEAFF.